A selection of T cell receptor beta chains follows, all from one sample in a study of blood T cells in healthy people across ages. One entry per CDR3 protein, called by TCRdb with MiXCR from the 5' RACE reads. The table includes 1.4 million or so distinct CDR3 sequences, approximately 43% detected once. Sequences were obtained from blood. These receptors were obtained from a woman aged 18-29 years in good health. The CDR3 runs from the conserved cysteine through the conserved F or W. D genes are given only for firm matches. A clone size is listed for some rows: how often the clone was seen (once, few, many), or a class if it is expanded.

CDR3 protein,CDR3 DNA,J gene,D gene,V gene,clone size
CASSYEVAGENGELFF,TGTGCCAGCAGTTACGAGGTAGCGGGAGAAAACGGGGAGCTGTTTTTT,TRBJ2-2,TRBD2,TRBV6-5,few
CSARVGTGLAGDNEQFF,TGCAGTGCTAGAGTGGGAACGGGACTAGCGGGAGACAATGAGCAGTTCTTC,TRBJ2-1,TRBD2,TRBV20-1,-
CASSFKPGVSGEAFF,TGTGCCAGCAGTTTCAAGCCAGGGGTGAGCGGTGAAGCTTTCTTT,TRBJ1-1,-,TRBV12-3/TRBV12-4,-
CASNENGLAGGPQYF,TGTGCCAGCAATGAAAACGGACTAGCGGGAGGGCCTCAGTACTTC,TRBJ2-4,TRBD2,TRBV6-1,-
CSARAQVYEQYF,TGCAGTGCTAGAGCCCAAGTATACGAGCAGTACTTC,TRBJ2-7,-,TRBV20-1,few
CASSPRAAQPQHF,TGTGCCAGCAGCCCCCGGGCCGCCCAGCCCCAGCATTTT,TRBJ1-5,-,TRBV7-2,-
CASTYQTSSETQYF,TGCGCCAGCACTTACCAGACATCGTCAGAGACCCAGTACTTC,TRBJ2-5,-,TRBV5-1,few
CASSLSGRAVTDTQYF,TGCGCCAGCAGCCTATCCGGTAGGGCAGTCACAGATACGCAGTATTTT,TRBJ2-3,-,TRBV5-1,-
CSVEKWWWYDVALVPDTQYF,TGCAGCGTTGAAAAATGGTGGTGGTATGACGTAGCTCTGGTCCCAGATACGCAGTATTTT,TRBJ2-3,-,TRBV29-1,-
CASRRDTVETQYF,TGTGCCAGTCGGCGGGACACCGTGGAGACCCAGTACTTC,TRBJ2-5,-,TRBV6-2/TRBV6-3,-
CASRGTTSRYNEQFF,TGTGCCAGCAGAGGAACGACTAGCCGGTACAATGAGCAGTTCTTC,TRBJ2-1,TRBD2,TRBV7-9,-
CASNHLGQGGREAFF,TGTGCCAGCAACCATCTAGGACAGGGGGGTCGTGAAGCTTTCTTT,TRBJ1-1,TRBD1,TRBV7-9,-
CAASTSGSNYEQYF,TGTGCCGCCTCGACTAGCGGGAGTAACTACGAGCAGTACTTC,TRBJ2-7,TRBD2,TRBV19,few
CASSSGQGDGTQYF,TGTGCCAGCAGTTCAGGACAGGGGGACGGTACGCAGTATTTT,TRBJ2-3,TRBD1,TRBV28,-
CSAIWEAYEQYF,TGCAGTGCTATATGGGAAGCCTACGAGCAGTACTTC,TRBJ2-7,-,TRBV20-1,-
CASSVYSGRTPSGANVLTF,TGTGCCAGCAGCGTTTATTCGGGCAGGACCCCCTCTGGGGCCAACGTCCTGACTTTC,TRBJ2-6,-,TRBV5-1,few
CASSLEAGRSGGGYTF,TGTGCCAGCAGCTTAGAGGCAGGCCGGTCTGGGGGAGGCTACACCTTC,TRBJ1-2,-,TRBV7-9,few
CSVETYNEQYF,TGCAGCGTGGAGACTTACAATGAGCAGTACTTC,TRBJ2-5,-,TRBV29-1,-
CASSPDRVITEAFF,TGTGCCAGCAGCCCGGACAGGGTTATCACTGAAGCTTTCTTT,TRBJ1-1,TRBD1,TRBV7-2,-
CAHRAQDYGYTF,TGTGCCCACAGGGCACAGGACTATGGCTACACCTTC,TRBJ1-2,-,TRBV6-1,few
CATSVGGGVTEAFF,TGTGCCACCTCAGTGGGAGGGGGCGTCACTGAAGCTTTCTTT,TRBJ1-1,TRBD1,TRBV2,-
CASSQVTSTYNEQFF,TGCGCCAGCAGCCAAGTAACCAGCACCTACAATGAGCAGTTCTTC,TRBJ2-1,-,TRBV4-3,-
CSVEADSTEAFF,TGCAGCGTTGAGGCGGACAGCACTGAAGCTTTCTTT,TRBJ1-1,-,TRBV29-1,-
CASSEPGLAGGQETQYF,TGTGCCAGCAGTGAACCGGGACTAGCGGGGGGCCAAGAGACCCAGTACTTC,TRBJ2-5,TRBD2,TRBV2,-
CASSAEPLNTEAFF,TGTGCCAGCAGTGCAGAGCCTCTGAACACTGAAGCTTTCTTT,TRBJ1-1,-,TRBV27,few
CASSSGTTLDEAFF,TGTGCCAGCAGTTCCGGGACAACCCTAGATGAAGCTTTCTTT,TRBJ1-1,-,TRBV12-3/TRBV12-4,few
CASRSTGHETQYF,TGTGCCAGCCGATCGACAGGGCACGAGACCCAGTACTTC,TRBJ2-5,TRBD1,TRBV7-9,few
CAWSFSLDQPQHF,TGTGCCTGGAGTTTCAGCCTCGATCAGCCCCAGCATTTT,TRBJ1-5,-,TRBV30,once
CASSLYGQASLTF,TGTGCCAGCAGCTTATATGGGCAGGCGTCTTTAACTTTC,TRBJ2-6,-,TRBV7-9,-
CAVRPGEEQYF,TGCGCCGTCCGGCCAGGGGAGGAGCAGTACTTC,TRBJ2-7,-,TRBV10-2,-
CASSGPYREGGYGYTF,TGTGCCAGCAGTGGGCCCTACAGGGAAGGGGGGTATGGCTACACCTTC,TRBJ1-2,-,TRBV12-3/TRBV12-4,-
CASSSWASGSSRYEQFF,TGTGCCAGCAGTTCCTGGGCTAGCGGGTCTTCTAGGTATGAGCAGTTCTTC,TRBJ2-1,TRBD2,TRBV6-4,-
CASSEDLVLIAQKLFF,TGTGCCAGCAGTGAGGACCTTGTTTTGATAGCCCAAAAACTGTTTTTT,TRBJ1-4,-,TRBV2,-
CASSARKGSNQPQHF,TGTGCCAGCAGTGCAAGAAAGGGTTCCAATCAGCCCCAGCATTTT,TRBJ1-5,-,TRBV3-1,few
CASSLGTPATNEKLFF,TGTGCCAGCAGCTTAGGGACACCAGCAACTAATGAAAAACTGTTTTTT,TRBJ1-4,-,TRBV7-9,few
CASSRGESYNEQYF,TGTGCCAGCAGCAGAGGGGAGTCCTACAATGAGCAGTACTTC,TRBJ2-7,-,TRBV12-3/TRBV12-4,-
CASSGQGGWTEAFF,TGTGCCAGCAGTGGGCAGGGAGGGTGGACTGAAGCTTTCTTT,TRBJ1-1,-,TRBV2,-
CASSPGRGHATEAFF,TGTGCCAGCAGCCCCGGTCGAGGGCATGCCACTGAAGCTTTCTTT,TRBJ1-1,-,TRBV7-6,-
CATSRDRTADGYTF,TGTGCCACCAGCAGAGATCGAACGGCGGATGGCTACACCTTC,TRBJ1-2,-,TRBV15,-
CASSRIGGSLYNEQYF,TGCGCCAGCAGCCGGATCGGGGGGAGCCTTTACAATGAGCAGTACTTC,TRBJ2-7,TRBD2,TRBV4-3,-
CASSYGMTSEQYF,TGTGCCAGCAGTTACGGGATGACTAGCGAGCAGTACTTC,TRBJ2-7,-,TRBV6-5,-
CSARSSSGRADEQFF,TGCAGTGCTAGGTCCTCTAGCGGGAGGGCCGATGAGCAGTTCTTC,TRBJ2-1,TRBD2,TRBV20-1,-
CASSQDMRGVPYEQYF,TGCGCCAGCAGCCAAGATATGCGGGGGGTACCCTACGAGCAGTACTTC,TRBJ2-7,TRBD2,TRBV4-1,-
CASSFRKGEAQYF,TGTGCCAGCAGCTTCAGGAAGGGAGAGGCCCAGTACTTC,TRBJ2-5,-,TRBV7-2,-
CASRSRDPVGNEQFF,TGTGCCAGCAGGTCCAGGGACCCCGTCGGCAATGAGCAGTTCTTC,TRBJ2-1,-,TRBV6-6,few
CAFKGRSYTF,TGTGCCTTCAAGGGGCGAAGCTACACCTTC,TRBJ1-2,-,TRBV2,-
CATRPGGGYNEQYF,TGCGCCACAAGACCGGGAGGAGGCTACAATGAGCAGTACTTC,TRBJ2-7,TRBD2,TRBV5-1,-